This entry is about one T cell receptor (beta chain). The CDR3 is 22 amino acids. Germline V gives CDR1 GTSNPN, CDR2 SVGIG (reference sequence). V shed 4 bases and J 3 bases; nucleotides not matched to a gene: 21. The sample originates from a study of CD8 T cells in Susac syndrome. After extraction with the RNeasy kit, about 0.45 to 1 ug of the RNA was reverse transcribed using random hexamers. TCRdb re-analysed the immunoSEQ multiplex PCR reads in MiXCR, keeping a single row per CDR3 protein. The profile covers tens of thousands of distinct CDR3 sequences, with more than 85% appearing a single time and approximately 0.47% taken by the ten largest.

This chain uses TRBV30 with TRBJ2-6, with 13 bases matching TRBD2. The TCR sequence derives from a human donor with Susac syndrome. Sequencing was performed on CD8+ T cells from PBMCs. In nucleotides, the CDR3 is TGTGCCTGGACCCACAGTGGACTAGCGGGAGTCCCGAGGGGGGGTGGGGCCAACGTCCTGACTTTC. Its translation: CAWTHSGLAGVPRGGGANVLTF.